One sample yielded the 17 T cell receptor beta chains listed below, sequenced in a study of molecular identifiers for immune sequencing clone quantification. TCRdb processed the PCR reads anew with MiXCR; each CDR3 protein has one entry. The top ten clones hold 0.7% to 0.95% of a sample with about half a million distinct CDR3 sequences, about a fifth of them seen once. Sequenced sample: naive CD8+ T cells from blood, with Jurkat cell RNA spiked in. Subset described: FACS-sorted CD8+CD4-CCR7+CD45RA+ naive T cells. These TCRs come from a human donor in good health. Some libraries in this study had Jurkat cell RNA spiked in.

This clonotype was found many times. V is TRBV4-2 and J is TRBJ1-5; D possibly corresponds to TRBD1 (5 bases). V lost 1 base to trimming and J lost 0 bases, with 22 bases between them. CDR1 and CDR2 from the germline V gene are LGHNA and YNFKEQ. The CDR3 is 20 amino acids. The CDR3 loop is CASSQGVIGTLVNSNQPQHF. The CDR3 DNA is TGTGCCAGCAGCCAAGGGGTCATCGGGACTCTCGTCAATAGCAATCAGCCCCAGCATTTT.

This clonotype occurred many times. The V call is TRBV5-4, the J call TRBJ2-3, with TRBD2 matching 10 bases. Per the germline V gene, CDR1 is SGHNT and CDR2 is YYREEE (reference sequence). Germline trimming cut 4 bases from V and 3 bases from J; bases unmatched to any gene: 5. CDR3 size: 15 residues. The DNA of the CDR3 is TGTGCCAGCAGCCCGGGACTAGCGCGGACAGATACGCAGTATTTT. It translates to CASSPGLARTDTQYF.

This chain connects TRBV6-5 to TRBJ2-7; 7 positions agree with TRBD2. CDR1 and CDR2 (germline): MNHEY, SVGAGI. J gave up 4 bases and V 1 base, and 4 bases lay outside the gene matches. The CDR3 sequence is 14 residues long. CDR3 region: CASSYYGGGYEQYF. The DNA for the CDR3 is TGTGCCAGCAGTTACTATGGGGGAGGGTACGAGCAGTACTTC.

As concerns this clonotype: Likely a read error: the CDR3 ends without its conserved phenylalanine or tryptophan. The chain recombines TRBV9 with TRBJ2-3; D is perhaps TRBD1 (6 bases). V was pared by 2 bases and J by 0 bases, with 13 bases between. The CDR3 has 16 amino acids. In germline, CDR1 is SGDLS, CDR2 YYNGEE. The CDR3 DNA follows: TGTGCCAGCAGCGTCGGGACAACCCTAAGCACAGATACGCAGTATCTT. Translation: CASSVGTTLSTDTQYL.

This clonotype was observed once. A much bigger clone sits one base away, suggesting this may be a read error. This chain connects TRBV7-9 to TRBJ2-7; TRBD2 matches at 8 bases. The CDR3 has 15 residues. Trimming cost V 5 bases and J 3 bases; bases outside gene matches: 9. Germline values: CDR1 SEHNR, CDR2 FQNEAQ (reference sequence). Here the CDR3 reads CASSRTPAGDYEQYF. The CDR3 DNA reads TGTGCCAGCAGCCGAACCCCAGCGGGAGACTACGAGCAGTACTTC.

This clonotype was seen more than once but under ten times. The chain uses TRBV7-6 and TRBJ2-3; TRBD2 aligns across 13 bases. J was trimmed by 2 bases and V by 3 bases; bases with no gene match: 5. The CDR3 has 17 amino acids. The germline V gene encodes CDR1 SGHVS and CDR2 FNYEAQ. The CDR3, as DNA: TGTGCCAGCAGCTTCGGGACTAGCGGGACCACCACAGATACGCAGTATTTT. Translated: CASSFGTSGTTTDTQYF.

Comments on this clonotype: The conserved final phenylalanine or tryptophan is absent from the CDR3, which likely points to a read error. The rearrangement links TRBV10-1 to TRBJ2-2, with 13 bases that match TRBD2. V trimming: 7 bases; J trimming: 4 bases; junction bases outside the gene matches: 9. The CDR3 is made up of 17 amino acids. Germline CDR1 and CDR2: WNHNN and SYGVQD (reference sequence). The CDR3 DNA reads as TGCGCCAGCAACCCGGGACTAGCGGGGTCGGTCACCGGGGAGCTGTTTTCT. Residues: CASNPGLAGSVTGELFS.

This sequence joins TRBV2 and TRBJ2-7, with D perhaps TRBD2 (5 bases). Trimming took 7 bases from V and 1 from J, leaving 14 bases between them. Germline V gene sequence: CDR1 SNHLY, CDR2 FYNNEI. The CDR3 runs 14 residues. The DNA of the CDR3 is TGTGCCAGCACCGAGGGCAAAAGGTCCTACGAGCAGTACTTC. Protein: CASTEGKRSYEQYF.

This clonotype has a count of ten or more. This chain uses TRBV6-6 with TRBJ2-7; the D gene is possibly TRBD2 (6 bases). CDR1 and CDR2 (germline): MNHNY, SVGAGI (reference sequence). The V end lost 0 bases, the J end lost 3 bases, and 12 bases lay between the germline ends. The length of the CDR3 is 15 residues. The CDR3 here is CASSYSRDGSYEQYF. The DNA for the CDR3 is TGTGCCAGCAGTTACTCGCGGGACGGTAGCTACGAGCAGTACTTC.

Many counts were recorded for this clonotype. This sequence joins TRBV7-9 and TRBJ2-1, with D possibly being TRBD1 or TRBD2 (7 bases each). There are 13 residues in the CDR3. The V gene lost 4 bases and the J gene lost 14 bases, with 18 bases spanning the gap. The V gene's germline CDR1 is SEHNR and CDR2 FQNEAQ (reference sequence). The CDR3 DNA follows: TGTGCCAGCAGCTCGCAGGGGGGGCCCTGGGAGTTCTTC. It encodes CASSSQGGPWEFF.

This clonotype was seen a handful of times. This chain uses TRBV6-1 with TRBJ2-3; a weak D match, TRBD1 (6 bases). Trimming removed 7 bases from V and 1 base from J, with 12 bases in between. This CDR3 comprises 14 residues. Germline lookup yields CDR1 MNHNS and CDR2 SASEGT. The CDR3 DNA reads TGTGCCAGCATCCAGGGGATGGGCACAGATACGCAGTATTTT. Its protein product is CASIQGMGTDTQYF.

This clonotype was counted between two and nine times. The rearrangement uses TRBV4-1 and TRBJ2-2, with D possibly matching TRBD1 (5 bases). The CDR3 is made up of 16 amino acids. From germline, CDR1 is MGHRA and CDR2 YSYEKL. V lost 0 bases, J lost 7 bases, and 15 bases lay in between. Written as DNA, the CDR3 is TGCGCCAGCAGCCAAGAGGGCCGCAGGGCGAGCGGGGAGCTGTTTTTT. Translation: CASSQEGRRASGELFF.

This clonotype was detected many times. The CDR3: CATGTVTGELFF. The CDR3 DNA reads as TGTGCCACTGGGACAGTCACCGGGGAGCTGTTTTTT. This chain links TRBV7-9 with TRBJ2-2, with 7 nucleotides matching TRBD1. CDR1 and CDR2 from the germline V gene are SEHNR and FQNEAQ (reference sequence). Losses at the gene ends were 10 bases for V and 4 bases for J; bases not matched to a gene: 3. CDR3 length equals 12 residues. The whole variable domain, remainder taken from reference TRBV7-9 and TRBJ2-2, is DTGVSQNPRHKITKRGQNVTFRCDPISEHNRLYWYRQTLGQGPEFLTYFQNEAQLEKSRLLSDRFSAERPKGSFSTLEIQRTEQGDSAMYLCATGTVTGELFFGEGSRLTVL.

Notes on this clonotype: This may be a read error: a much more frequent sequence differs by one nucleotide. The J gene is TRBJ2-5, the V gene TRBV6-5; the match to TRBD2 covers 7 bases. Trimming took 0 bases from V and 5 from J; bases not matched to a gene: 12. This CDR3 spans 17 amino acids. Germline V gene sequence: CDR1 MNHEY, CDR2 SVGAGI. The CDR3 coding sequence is TGTGCCAGCAGTTACTCCGGGCCTAGCGGACTTGGGGAGACCCAGTACTTC. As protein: CASSYSGPSGLGETQYF.

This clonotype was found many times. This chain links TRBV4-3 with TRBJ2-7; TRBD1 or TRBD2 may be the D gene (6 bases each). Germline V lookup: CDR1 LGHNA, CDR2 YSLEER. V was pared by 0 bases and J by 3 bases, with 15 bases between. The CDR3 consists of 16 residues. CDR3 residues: CASSQDRVGGYYEQYF. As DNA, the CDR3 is TGCGCCAGCAGCCAAGACAGAGTAGGGGGGTACTACGAGCAGTACTTC.

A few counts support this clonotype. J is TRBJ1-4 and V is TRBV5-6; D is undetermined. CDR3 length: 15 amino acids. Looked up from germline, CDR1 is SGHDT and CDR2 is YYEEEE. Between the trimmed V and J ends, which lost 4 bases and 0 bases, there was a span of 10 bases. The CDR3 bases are TGTGCCAGCAGCATACGGGCTGCAACTAATGAAAAACTGTTTTTT. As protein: CASSIRAATNEKLFF.

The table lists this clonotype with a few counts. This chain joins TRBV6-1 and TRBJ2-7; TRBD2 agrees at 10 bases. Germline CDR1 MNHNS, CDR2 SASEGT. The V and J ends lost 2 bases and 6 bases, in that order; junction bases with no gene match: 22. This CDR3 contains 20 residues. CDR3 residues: CASSERVSGASGSLPGEQYF. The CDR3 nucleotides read TGTGCCAGCAGTGAACGGGTGTCAGGAGCTAGCGGGAGTCTTCCGGGCGAGCAGTACTTC.